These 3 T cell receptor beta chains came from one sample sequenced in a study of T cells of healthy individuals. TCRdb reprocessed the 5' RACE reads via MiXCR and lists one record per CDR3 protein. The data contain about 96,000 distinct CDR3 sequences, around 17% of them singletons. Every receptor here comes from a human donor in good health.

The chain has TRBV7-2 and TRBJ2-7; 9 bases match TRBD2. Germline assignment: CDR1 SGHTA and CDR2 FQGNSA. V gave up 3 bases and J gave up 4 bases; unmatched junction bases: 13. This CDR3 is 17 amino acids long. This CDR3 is CASSFYVGASGAYEQYF. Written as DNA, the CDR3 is TGTGCCAGCAGCTTTTATGTCGGGGCTAGCGGGGCTTACGAGCAGTACTTC. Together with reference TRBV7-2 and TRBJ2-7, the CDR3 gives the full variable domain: GAGVSQSPSNKVTEKGKDVELRCDPISGHTALYWYRQSLGQGLEFLIYFQGNSAPDKSGLPSDRFSAERTGGSVSTLTIQRTQQEDSAVYLCASSFYVGASGAYEQYFGPGTRLTVT.

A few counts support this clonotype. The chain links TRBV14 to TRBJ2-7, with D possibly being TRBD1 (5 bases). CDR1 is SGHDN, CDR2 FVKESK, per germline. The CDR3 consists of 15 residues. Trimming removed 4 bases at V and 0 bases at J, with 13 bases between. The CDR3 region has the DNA TGTGCCAGCAGCCCATACCTCGACAGCTCCTACGAGCAGTACTTC. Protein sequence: CASSPYLDSSYEQYF.

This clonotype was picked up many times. The CDR3 DNA reads TGTGCCAGTAGTATCCGAGGGGGCTACACCTTC. It specifies CASSIRGGYTF. The chain couples TRBV19 to TRBJ1-2; no clear D gene. The CDR3 runs 11 residues. V was shortened by 3 bases and J by 8 bases, with 7 bases between the two germline ends. Germline values: CDR1 LNHDA, CDR2 SQIVND (reference sequence). The full variable domain, its missing parts supplied by reference TRBV19 and TRBJ1-2, is DGGITQSPKYLFRKEGQNVTLSCEQNLNHDAMYWYRQDPGQGLRLIYYSQIVNDFQKGDIAEGYSVSREKKESFPLTVTSAQKNPTAFYLCASSIRGGYTFGSGTRLTVV.